This is a list of T cell receptor beta chains from one sample in a study of radiation and T cells in renal cell carcinoma. Only in-frame clones appear in the TCRdb table, and some are missing; sequencing was by immunoSEQ multiplex PCR. Here the sample spans about 20,000 clones, 55% to 65% being singletons. Sequenced material: tumor tissue, taken from a patient whose treatment included radiotherapy and nephrectomy. These receptors all come from a woman in her 70s with renal cell carcinoma. Both conserved end residues are part of each CDR3. D genes are given only for firm matches. Size tells how often a clone was seen (once, few, many) or the class of an expanded clone, and some rows leave it out.

j_gene: TRBJ2-1
abundance: NA
d_gene: NA
v_gene: TRBV7-3
CDR3aa: CASSLLSGREQFF
CDR3nt: TGTGCCAGCAGCCTCTTGTCTGGCCGCGAGCAGTTCTTC

j_gene: TRBJ1-6
abundance: NA
d_gene: NA
v_gene: TRBV7-2
CDR3aa: CASSLAWINSPLHF
CDR3nt: TGTGCCAGCAGCTTAGCGTGGATAAATTCACCCCTCCACTTT

j_gene: TRBJ1-2
abundance: NA
d_gene: NA
v_gene: TRBV19
CDR3aa: CASSLQGVDYGYTF
CDR3nt: TGTGCCAGTAGTCTACAGGGCGTTGACTATGGCTACACCTTC

j_gene: TRBJ2-1
abundance: NA
d_gene: NA
v_gene: TRBV7-2
CDR3aa: CASSIVAGSYNEQFF
CDR3nt: TGTGCCAGCAGCATAGTGGCGGGCTCCTACAATGAGCAGTTCTTC

j_gene: TRBJ2-7
abundance: NA
d_gene: NA
v_gene: TRBV30
CDR3aa: CAWSAGRREQYF
CDR3nt: TGTGCCTGGAGTGCGGGACGGAGGGAGCAGTACTTC

j_gene: TRBJ1-6
abundance: NA
d_gene: NA
v_gene: TRBV30
CDR3aa: CAWSERVSPLHF
CDR3nt: TGTGCCTGGAGTGAAAGGGTTTCACCCCTCCACTTT

j_gene: TRBJ2-2
abundance: NA
d_gene: NA
v_gene: TRBV2
CDR3aa: CASQDVNTGELFF
CDR3nt: TGTGCCAGCCAGGACGTTAACACCGGGGAGCTGTTTTTT

j_gene: TRBJ1-1
abundance: NA
d_gene: NA
v_gene: TRBV7-3
CDR3aa: CASSYGGFTEAFF
CDR3nt: TGTGCCAGCAGCTATGGCGGGTTCACTGAAGCTTTCTTT

j_gene: TRBJ2-3
abundance: NA
d_gene: TRBD2
v_gene: TRBV4-3
CDR3aa: CASSQDGLAGGADTQYF
CDR3nt: TGCGCCAGCAGCCAAGATGGACTAGCGGGGGGTGCAGATACGCAGTATTTT

j_gene: TRBJ2-1
abundance: once
d_gene: TRBD2
v_gene: TRBV9
CDR3aa: CASSVASGGHNEQFF
CDR3nt: TGTGCCAGCAGCGTAGCTAGCGGGGGGCACAATGAGCAGTTCTTC

j_gene: TRBJ1-2
abundance: NA
d_gene: TRBD1
v_gene: TRBV6-5
CDR3aa: CASRPGDRVAGGYTF
CDR3nt: TGTGCCAGCAGACCCGGGGACAGGGTGGCCGGTGGCTACACCTTC

j_gene: TRBJ1-2
abundance: NA
d_gene: NA
v_gene: TRBV7-2
CDR3aa: CASSLLGVYGYTF
CDR3nt: TGTGCCAGCAGCCTCTTGGGGGTCTATGGCTACACCTTC

j_gene: TRBJ1-2
abundance: NA
d_gene: NA
v_gene: TRBV28
CDR3aa: CASSLWAEGGYTF
CDR3nt: TGTGCCAGCAGTTTATGGGCCGAGGGAGGCTACACCTTC

j_gene: TRBJ1-2
abundance: NA
d_gene: TRBD1
v_gene: TRBV6-6
CDR3aa: CASSPGTEYGYTF
CDR3nt: TGTGCCAGCAGTCCCGGGACAGAATATGGCTACACCTTC

j_gene: TRBJ1-2
abundance: NA
d_gene: NA
v_gene: TRBV6-4
CDR3aa: CASSEEQGYNYGYTF
CDR3nt: TGTGCCAGCAGTGAAGAACAGGGTTATAACTATGGCTACACCTTC

j_gene: TRBJ2-1
abundance: NA
d_gene: TRBD2
v_gene: TRBV29-1
CDR3aa: CSVGLAGHSYNEQFF
CDR3nt: TGCAGCGTCGGACTAGCGGGGCACTCCTACAATGAGCAGTTCTTC

j_gene: TRBJ2-1
abundance: few
d_gene: NA
v_gene: TRBV9
CDR3aa: CASSVGDEYNEQFF
CDR3nt: TGTGCCAGCAGCGTAGGGGACGAATACAATGAGCAGTTCTTC

j_gene: TRBJ1-5
abundance: few
d_gene: NA
v_gene: TRBV30
CDR3aa: CAWSVSGPGQPQHF
CDR3nt: TGTGCCTGGAGTGTAAGCGGCCCCGGCCAGCCCCAGCATTTT

j_gene: TRBJ2-5
abundance: NA
d_gene: NA
v_gene: TRBV5-1
CDR3aa: CASSLGGPQETQYF
CDR3nt: TGCGCCAGCAGCTTGGGGGGGCCCCAAGAGACCCAGTACTTC

j_gene: TRBJ2-2
abundance: NA
d_gene: NA
v_gene: TRBV27
CDR3aa: CVSRHRRQGELFF
CDR3nt: TGTGTCAGCAGACATAGGAGACAGGGGGAGCTGTTTTTT

j_gene: TRBJ2-1
abundance: few
d_gene: NA
v_gene: TRBV4-1
CDR3aa: CASSQELSNEQFF
CDR3nt: TGCGCCAGCAGCCAAGAACTCAGCAATGAGCAGTTCTTC

j_gene: TRBJ2-6
abundance: NA
d_gene: NA
v_gene: TRBV27
CDR3aa: CASSLEHRAGANVLTF
CDR3nt: TGTGCCAGCAGTTTAGAGCACAGGGCTGGGGCCAACGTCCTGACTTTC

j_gene: TRBJ1-4
abundance: NA
d_gene: NA
v_gene: TRBV19
CDR3aa: CASSITRRTNEKLFF
CDR3nt: TGTGCCAGTAGTATCACCCGGAGAACTAATGAAAAACTGTTTTTT

j_gene: TRBJ1-5
abundance: medium-sized
d_gene: NA
v_gene: TRBV28
CDR3aa: CASSLQAGPNQPQHF
CDR3nt: TGTGCCAGCAGTTTACAGGCAGGGCCCAATCAGCCCCAGCATTTT

j_gene: TRBJ1-4
abundance: NA
d_gene: NA
v_gene: TRBV6-1
CDR3aa: CASSEPQGWEKLFF
CDR3nt: TGTGCCAGCAGTGAACCCCAGGGGTGGGAAAAACTGTTTTTT

j_gene: TRBJ2-7
abundance: NA
d_gene: TRBD2
v_gene: TRBV25-1
CDR3aa: CASSLRLAGAYEQYF
CDR3nt: TGTGCCAGCAGCCTCAGACTAGCGGGGGCCTACGAGCAGTACTTC

j_gene: TRBJ2-7
abundance: few
d_gene: NA
v_gene: TRBV7-2
CDR3aa: CASSLARISYEQYF
CDR3nt: TGTGCCAGCAGCTTAGCGCGGATCTCCTACGAGCAGTACTTC

j_gene: TRBJ1-4
abundance: NA
d_gene: NA
v_gene: TRBV4-1
CDR3aa: CASSRRDKLNEKLFF
CDR3nt: TGCGCCAGCAGCCGCCGGGACAAACTTAATGAAAAACTGTTTTTT

j_gene: TRBJ2-3
abundance: NA
d_gene: NA
v_gene: TRBV19
CDR3aa: CASSIAGSTDTQYF
CDR3nt: TGTGCCAGTAGTATAGCGGGGTCCACAGATACGCAGTATTTT

j_gene: TRBJ1-4
abundance: medium-sized
d_gene: TRBD1
v_gene: TRBV7-2
CDR3aa: CASSLVLGTDTRKLFF
CDR3nt: TGTGCCAGCAGCTTAGTGTTGGGGACAGATACACGAAAACTGTTTTTT

j_gene: TRBJ1-1
abundance: large
d_gene: NA
v_gene: TRBV19
CDR3aa: CASSPALGTEAFF
CDR3nt: TGTGCCAGTAGTCCGGCGTTAGGCACTGAAGCTTTCTTT

j_gene: TRBJ2-3
abundance: few
d_gene: NA
v_gene: TRBV29-1
CDR3aa: CSVEEGATDTQYF
CDR3nt: TGCAGCGTTGAAGAAGGAGCCACAGATACGCAGTATTTT

j_gene: TRBJ2-1
abundance: NA
d_gene: NA
v_gene: TRBV6-4
CDR3aa: CASSDRDGEGGNEQFF
CDR3nt: TGTGCCAGCAGTGACCGGGACGGCGAGGGGGGCAATGAGCAGTTCTTC

j_gene: TRBJ2-7
abundance: NA
d_gene: NA
v_gene: TRBV6-5
CDR3aa: CASSYIREDEQYF
CDR3nt: TGTGCCAGCAGTTATATCAGGGAGGACGAGCAGTACTTC

j_gene: TRBJ1-5
abundance: few
d_gene: TRBD1
v_gene: TRBV7-8
CDR3aa: CASSLGQGANQPQHF
CDR3nt: TGTGCCAGCAGCTTAGGACAGGGGGCCAATCAGCCCCAGCATTTT

j_gene: TRBJ1-2
abundance: few
d_gene: NA
v_gene: TRBV6-1
CDR3aa: CASIRLQGFYGYTF
CDR3nt: TGTGCCAGCATTCGGTTACAGGGATTTTATGGCTACACCTTC

j_gene: TRBJ2-5
abundance: NA
d_gene: NA
v_gene: TRBV20-1
CDR3aa: CSAEQQETQYF
CDR3nt: TGCAGTGCGGAACAGCAAGAGACCCAGTACTTC

j_gene: TRBJ2-1
abundance: NA
d_gene: TRBD1
v_gene: TRBV9
CDR3aa: CASSFWDRGKYNEQFF
CDR3nt: TGTGCCAGCAGCTTTTGGGACAGGGGCAAGTACAATGAGCAGTTCTTC

j_gene: TRBJ2-7
abundance: NA
d_gene: TRBD1
v_gene: TRBV11-3
CDR3aa: CASSYYRGSHEQYF
CDR3nt: TGTGCCAGCAGCTACTACAGGGGTAGCCACGAGCAGTACTTC

j_gene: TRBJ2-1
abundance: few
d_gene: NA
v_gene: TRBV5-1
CDR3aa: CASSHGQSLLTDEQFF
CDR3nt: TGCGCCAGCAGCCACGGACAGTCCCTCCTTACGGATGAGCAGTTCTTC

j_gene: TRBJ1-1
abundance: NA
d_gene: NA
v_gene: TRBV4-3
CDR3aa: CASSQGEGRSTEAFF
CDR3nt: TGCGCCAGCAGCCAAGGAGAGGGAAGGAGCACTGAAGCTTTCTTT

j_gene: TRBJ2-2
abundance: medium-sized
d_gene: NA
v_gene: TRBV27
CDR3aa: CASSLDTLNTGELFF
CDR3nt: TGTGCCAGCAGTCTGGACACCTTAAACACCGGGGAGCTGTTTTTT

j_gene: TRBJ2-1
abundance: NA
d_gene: NA
v_gene: TRBV7-9
CDR3aa: CASSPAGTAAGNEQFF
CDR3nt: TGTGCCAGCAGCCCTGCCGGGACAGCTGCGGGGAATGAGCAGTTCTTC